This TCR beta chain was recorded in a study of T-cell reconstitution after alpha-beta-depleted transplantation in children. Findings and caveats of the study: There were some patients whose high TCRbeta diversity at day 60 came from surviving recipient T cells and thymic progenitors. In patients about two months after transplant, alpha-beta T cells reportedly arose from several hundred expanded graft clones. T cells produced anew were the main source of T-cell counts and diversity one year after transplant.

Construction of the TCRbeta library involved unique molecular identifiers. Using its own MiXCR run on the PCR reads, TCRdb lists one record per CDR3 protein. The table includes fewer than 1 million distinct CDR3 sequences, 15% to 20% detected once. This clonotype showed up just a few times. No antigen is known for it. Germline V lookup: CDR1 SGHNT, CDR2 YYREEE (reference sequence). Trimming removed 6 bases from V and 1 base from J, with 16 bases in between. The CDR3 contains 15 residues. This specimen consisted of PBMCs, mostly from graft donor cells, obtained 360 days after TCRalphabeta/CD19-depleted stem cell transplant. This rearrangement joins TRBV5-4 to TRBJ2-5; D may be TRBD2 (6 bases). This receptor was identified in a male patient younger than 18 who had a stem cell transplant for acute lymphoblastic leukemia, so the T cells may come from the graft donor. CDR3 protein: CASTTNPSVQETQYF. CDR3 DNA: TGTGCCAGCACCACAAACCCTAGCGTCCAAGAGACCCAGTACTTC.